Sequencing of this T cell receptor beta chain was carried out in a study of blood T cell repertoires in COVID-19. Overall study: Collection of acute and convalescent COVID-19 samples took place in the United States, Italy and Spain.

This CDR3 has 16 residues. The trim removed 3 bases at V and 6 bases at J, leaving 11 bases unmatched. Per germline, CDR1 SEHNR and CDR2 FQNEAQ (reference sequence). TCRdb keeps only in-frame clones here, not all; method: immunoSEQ multiplex PCR. The sample has under 200,000 clones; nearly 85% are singletons. The rearrangement uses TRBV7-9 and TRBJ1-1; 9 bases agree with TRBD1. Sequenced input: peripheral blood. This receptor was obtained from a woman in her 30s with acute or convalescent COVID-19. In DNA, the CDR3 is TGTGCCAGCAGCTTTATTTTGACAGGGGGGGACGCTGAAGCTTTCTTT. It specifies CASSFILTGGDAEAFF.